Shown below are 8 T cell receptor beta chains from a single sample sequenced in a study of PD-1 blockade in classical Hodgkin lymphoma (dated by TCRdb to the early 2020s). The sample's time point label, in plain terms: newly diagnosed, previously untreated cHL patient sample. CD8+ T cells were purified from thawed PBMCs by magnetic negative selection with a Miltenyi CD8+ T cell isolation kit. The library was obtained by the immunoSEQ multiplex PCR assay. The clones in this table, taken by TCRdb from immuneACCESS, are in-frame only. Not every clone is retained; where verified, under half of the shortfall comes from an unresolved V gene, and the cause of the rest is unknown. This sample holds 8,500 to 10,000 clones; around 90% were observed only once. The ten biggest clones cover approximately 8.4% of the sample. Sequencing was carried out using CD8+ T cells from blood. The receptors were sampled from a human donor with classical Hodgkin lymphoma.

The chain uses TRBV19 and TRBJ1-5; 7 nucleotides agree with TRBD1. With V trimmed by 1 base and J by 5 bases, 14 bases remained unmatched. Germline CDR1 is LNHDA and CDR2 is SQIVND (reference sequence). The CDR3 is 18 residues long. The CDR3 is CASSIVVGGQDHYQPQHF. The DNA of the CDR3 is TGTGCCAGTAGTATAGTGGTTGGCGGACAGGACCACTATCAGCCCCAGCATTTT.

The chain joins TRBV6-5 to TRBJ2-2; D ambiguous. The germline V gene has CDR1 MNHEY and CDR2 SVGAGI. The CDR3 extends over 13 amino acids. V lost 2 bases and J lost 5, with 6 bases in between. The CDR3 loop reads CASSYRETGELFF. Written as DNA, the CDR3 is TGTGCCAGCAGTTACCGCGAGACCGGGGAGCTGTTTTTT.

The chain employs TRBV30 and TRBJ1-1; 7 nucleotides match TRBD1. Germline CDR1 GTSNPN, CDR2 SVGIG (reference sequence). The CDR3 sequence is 14 residues long. Trimming cost V 4 bases and J 4 bases; bases outside gene matches: 9. The CDR3 here is CAWIPSPGGTEAFF. DNA for the CDR3: TGTGCCTGGATCCCATCCCCAGGGGGCACTGAAGCTTTCTTT.

The V and J genes are TRBV7-9 and TRBJ2-2; 9 bases map to TRBD1. The length of the CDR3 is 15 residues. Trimming cost V 5 bases and J 4 bases; bases outside gene matches: 5. Per germline, CDR1 SEHNR and CDR2 FQNEAQ (reference sequence). In DNA form, the CDR3 reads TGTGCCAGCAGCCCATGGGACAGGGCCACCGGGGAGCTGTTTTTT. This encodes CASSPWDRATGELFF.

The chain links TRBV6-5 to TRBJ2-1; a weak D match, TRBD1 (6 bases). The CDR3 has 14 residues. The V end lost 4 bases, the J end lost 4 bases, and 11 bases lay between the germline ends. In germline, CDR1 is MNHEY, CDR2 SVGAGI. CDR3 nucleotides: TGTGCCAGCAGTTTACAGGGAAGTTACAATGAGCAGTTCTTC. Its translation is CASSLQGSYNEQFF.

The chain recombines TRBV6-5 with TRBJ1-1; D unclear. CDR1 is MNHEY and CDR2 is SVGAGI in the germline V gene. The CDR3 covers 13 residues. Trimming pared 4 bases from V and 2 bases from J, leaving 8 bases between. CDR3 residues: CASSFGHNTEAFF. The CDR3 region has the DNA TGTGCCAGCAGTTTCGGGCACAACACTGAAGCTTTCTTT.

This clone appeared a single time. The genes are TRBV2 and TRBJ2-3; D is perhaps TRBD2 (5 bases). Germline V lookup: CDR1 SNHLY, CDR2 FYNNEI. The V end lost 8 bases, the J end lost 2 bases, and 17 bases lay between the germline ends. This CDR3 spans 15 amino acids. The CDR3 protein is CASGPEERNTDTQYF. The DNA for the CDR3 is TGTGCCAGCGGCCCTGAGGAGCGGAACACAGATACGCAGTATTTT. The full variable domain, completed using reference TRBV2 and TRBJ2-3, is EPEVTQTPSHQVTQMGQEVILRCVPISNHLYFYWYRQILGQKVEFLVSFYNNEISEKSEIFDDQFSVERPDGSNFTLKIRSTKLEDSAMYFCASGPEERNTDTQYFGPGTRLTVL.

V and J are TRBV7-6 and TRBJ2-2; D might be TRBD1 (5 bases). With 1 base removed from V and 0 bases from J, the gap between germline ends came to 9 bases. The CDR3 is made up of 16 amino acids. Germline CDR1 SGHVS, CDR2 FNYEAQ. Written as DNA, the CDR3 is TGTGCCAGCAGCTTAGTCCCGACAGCGAACACCGGGGAGCTGTTTTTT. This encodes CASSLVPTANTGELFF.